A single sample is the source of the 13 T cell receptor beta chains below, sequenced in a study of T cell repertoires in cytomegalovirus infection. TCRdb passed the reads through MiXCR, listing each CDR3 protein once. This table has about 530,000 distinct CDR3 sequences, around 27% appearing once. The sequenced sample consisted of PBMCs. The source of these receptors is a human donor in good health (CMV status not recorded). Some clones in this sample may be carry-over from other donors' samples.

CDR3 amino acids: CASSLDDRVQETQYF. Here the CDR3 DNA reads TGTGCCAGCAGCTTAGACGACAGGGTCCAAGAGACCCAGTACTTC. The chain links TRBV7-9 to TRBJ2-5; 7 bases agree with TRBD1. Germline trimming cut 1 base from V and 1 base from J; bases unmatched to any gene: 3. Per the germline V gene, CDR1 is SEHNR and CDR2 is FQNEAQ (reference sequence). The CDR3 sequence is 15 residues long.

This clonotype has ten or more counts. At one end, the junction sequence differs from germline, possibly due to a read error. The chain recombines TRBV7-2 with TRBJ2-5, with a possible D match to TRBD2 (5 bases). Germline assignment: CDR1 SGHTA and CDR2 FQGNSA. The CDR3 is 14 amino acids. The CDR3 protein is CASSLAWGQETQYF. The CDR3 DNA is TGTGCCAGCAGCCTAGCCTGGGGCCAAGAGACCCAGTACTTC.

This clonotype was detected a few times. The chain recombines TRBV19 with TRBJ2-7; D gene unclear. The CDR3 is 15 amino acids. Trimming stripped 7 bases from V and 7 bases from J, with 23 bases between. Germline-derived CDR1 and CDR2 are LNHDA and SQIVND (reference sequence). This CDR3 reads CASKFKFGPEEEQYV. Written as DNA, the CDR3 is TGTGCCAGTAAATTTAAGTTCGGGCCCGAAGAGGAGCAGTACGTC.

V is TRBV6-5 and J is TRBJ2-3; 12 positions agree with TRBD1. CDR1 and CDR2 (germline): MNHEY, SVGAGI. The V segment lost 4 bases and the J segment 2 bases; nucleotides outside the gene matches: 4. CDR3 length: 16 residues. DNA of the CDR3: TGTGCCAGCAGTTTGGGACAGGGGGCAAACACAGATACGCAGTATTTT. Its translation: CASSLGQGANTDTQYF.

The rearrangement joins TRBV7-2 to TRBJ2-7, with TRBD2 identical over 11 bases. Germline values: CDR1 SGHTA, CDR2 FQGNSA. V was pared by 3 bases and J by 4 bases, with 17 bases of the junction left unmatched. The CDR3 loop spans 19 amino acids. This CDR3 reads CASSFGPRRTTSGSYEQYF. The CDR3 DNA follows: TGTGCCAGCAGCTTTGGACCCCGTCGGACTACTAGCGGGAGTTACGAGCAGTACTTC.

The chain combines TRBV12-3 or TRBV12-4 with TRBJ1-2, with D maybe TRBD1 (5 bases). The V end was cut by 11 bases, the J end by 1 base, with 14 bases between. The CDR3 has 13 residues. CDR3 nucleotides: TGTGCCGTTGGAACAGGCAATAACTATGGCTACACCTTC. Translation: CAVGTGNNYGYTF.

The chain has TRBV12-3 or TRBV12-4 and TRBJ1-2, with TRBD1 as a possible D gene (5 bases). V was shortened by 5 bases and J by 7 bases, with 11 bases between the two germline ends. The CDR3 runs to 12 residues. The CDR3 DNA reads TGTGCCAGCAGTGGATTCCAGGGTGGCTACACCTTC. This sequence encodes CASSGFQGGYTF.

A single count supports this clonotype. The V call is TRBV24-1, the J call TRBJ2-5; 11 bases are a match to TRBD1. CDR3 length: 15 residues. J lost 5 bases, V lost 4 bases, and 5 bases had no gene match. CDR1 KGHDR and CDR2 SFDVKD come from the germline V gene. In DNA, the CDR3 is TGTGCCACCAGTGAGCCGGACAGGGGGCATGAGACCCAGTACTTC. Translated, it gives CATSEPDRGHETQYF.

In this sample, this clonotype turned up a few times. The V gene is TRBV12-3 or TRBV12-4, the J gene TRBJ2-1; D ambiguous. Trimming left V 8 bases short and J 3 bases short, with 11 bases between. The CDR3 consists of 13 residues. The CDR3 DNA reads TGTGCCAGCCAACGGTCAGTCTACAATGAGCAGTTCTTC. This encodes CASQRSVYNEQFF.

The rearrangement links TRBV4-1 to TRBJ2-2, with TRBD2 matching over 8 bases. V shed 0 bases and J 7 bases; nucleotides not matched to a gene: 10. This CDR3 contains 17 residues. Germline loops: CDR1 MGHRA, CDR2 YSYEKL. The CDR3 region has the DNA TGCGCCAGCAGCCAAGATCAGCCGGGAGGGCCCGTCGGGGAGCTGTTTTTT. It translates to CASSQDQPGGPVGELFF.

The table lists this clonotype with many counts. This chain connects TRBV6-2 or TRBV6-3 to TRBJ2-3, with unresolved D. From germline, CDR1 is MNHEY and CDR2 SVGEGT. Trimming removed 5 bases at V and 1 base at J, with 4 bases between. The CDR3 extends over 12 amino acids. CDR3 region: CASSQRTDTQYF. CDR3 nucleotides: TGTGCCAGCAGTCAGCGCACAGATACGCAGTATTTT.

The chain joins TRBV12-3 or TRBV12-4 to TRBJ1-1; D is undetermined. Trimming removed 3 bases at V and 3 bases at J, with 14 bases between. The CDR3 sequence is 15 residues long. CDR3 sequence: CASSFTAGLDTEAFF. CDR3 DNA: TGTGCCAGCAGTTTTACCGCGGGATTGGACACTGAAGCTTTCTTT.

This chain links TRBV6-5 with TRBJ2-7; TRBD1 or TRBD2 may be the D gene (6 bases each). This CDR3 is 14 amino acids long. Germline V lookup: CDR1 MNHEY, CDR2 SVGAGI. The V end was cut by 10 bases, the J end by 2 bases, with 18 bases between. The CDR3 DNA is TGTGCCACCCGCCCGGCGGGACAACCCTACGAGCAGTACTTC. Its protein is CATRPAGQPYEQYF.